This passage covers 31 T cell receptor beta chains from one sample sequenced in a study of CD8+ T cells in alopecia areata. TCR sequencing used cDNA made by reverse transcription of extracted RNA. The repertoire was sequenced with immunoSEQ multiplex PCR; TCRdb's copy has only in-frame clones and lacks some. The table shows 120,000 or so clones, with 45% to 50% occurring only once. The sample consisted of NKG2D-low CD8+ T cells sorted from blood. These receptors all stem from a human donor with alopecia areata.

V is TRBV27 and J is TRBJ1-1, with TRBD1 as a possible D gene (6 bases). CDR3 length equals 13 residues. Germline values: CDR1 MNHEY, CDR2 SMNVEV (reference sequence). V shed 4 bases and J shed 3 bases, with 9 bases lying between them. Written as DNA, the CDR3 is TGTGCCAGCAGTTACGAGGGGGACACTGAAGCTTTCTTT. Its translation: CASSYEGDTEAFF.

CDR3 coding DNA: TGTGCCAGCAGCTTATCAGACTTAAGTGTGGATCTGCTACCTATACTATACACCTTC. Its translation: CASSLSDLSVDLLPILYTF. This chain connects TRBV7-9 to TRBJ1-2; no reliable D call. The germline CDR1 and CDR2 sequences are SEHNR and FQNEAQ (reference sequence). The CDR3 length is 19 residues. Trimming cost V 2 bases and J 11 bases, with 33 bases left between them. Full variable domain (rest looked up from reference TRBV7-9 and TRBJ1-2): DTGVSQNPRHKITKRGQNVTFRCDPISEHNRLYWYRQTLGQGPEFLTYFQNEAQLEKSRLLSDRFSAERPKGSFSTLEIQRTEQGDSAMYLCASSLSDLSVDLLPILYTFGSGTRLTVV.

V and J are TRBV29-1 and TRBJ2-2; the D is unclear. The germline CDR1 and CDR2 sequences are SQVTM and ANQGSEA. V lost 6 bases and J 4 bases, leaving 12 bases between the germline ends. The CDR3 has 13 residues. Here the CDR3 reads CSVEIDATGELFF. In nucleotides, the CDR3 is TGCAGCGTGGAAATCGATGCCACCGGGGAGCTGTTTTTT.

A few counts support this clone. This chain joins TRBV2 and TRBJ2-4; D may be TRBD2 (5 bases). The germline CDR1 and CDR2 sequences are SNHLY and FYNNEI. Trimming took off 3 bases at V and 6 bases at J, with 12 bases between the two ends. This CDR3 is built from 14 residues. The CDR3 coding sequence is TGTGCCAGCAGTGACCCCCTTGAGGGAAACATTCAGTACTTC. Protein sequence: CASSDPLEGNIQYF.

A few counts support this clone. The CDR3 DNA follows: TGTGCCAGCAGCTTGGGAGGCTCCTACAATGAGCAGTTCTTC. This codes for CASSLGGSYNEQFF. The V gene is TRBV5-8, the J gene TRBJ2-1; D ambiguous. Germline V gene data show CDR1 as SGHTS and CDR2 as YDEGEE. The length of the CDR3 is 14 residues. V was clipped by 0 bases and J by 0 bases, with 4 bases between them.

CDR3 residues: CASSPGNSYNEQFF. The CDR3 DNA reads as TGTGCCAGCAGCCCGGGAAACTCCTACAATGAGCAGTTCTTC. The chain recombines TRBV5-4 with TRBJ2-1; TRBD2 might be the D (5 bases). This CDR3 is built from 14 residues. Per germline, CDR1 SGHNT and CDR2 YYREEE (reference sequence). Deletions cut 4 bases from V and 0 bases from J, with 8 bases between.

The rearrangement joins TRBV30 to TRBJ2-2, with D maybe TRBD2 (6 bases). CDR1 and CDR2 from the germline V gene are GTSNPN and SVGIG (reference sequence). CDR3 length equals 15 residues. V was clipped by 0 bases and J by 1 base, with 9 bases between them. The CDR3, as DNA: TGTGCCTGGAGTGTAGGGCGGGAGAACACCGGGGAGCTGTTTTTT. Protein: CAWSVGRENTGELFF.

The CDR3 DNA is TGTGCCAGCAGCCCGTGGGACAGCAACACTGAAGCTTTCTTT. This translates into CASSPWDSNTEAFF. This chain links TRBV7-2 with TRBJ1-1; 7 bases match TRBD1. The V gene's germline CDR1 is SGHTA and CDR2 FQGNSA. V was clipped by 5 bases and J by 2 bases; unmatched bases: 5. The CDR3 runs to 14 residues.

This clone was seen more than once but under ten times. In the same sample, other DNA sequences code for this CDR3. The chain recombines TRBV9 with TRBJ2-2; D gene unclear. The CDR3 loop spans 13 amino acids. The V gene's germline CDR1 is SGDLS and CDR2 YYNGEE. Trimming took off 0 bases at V and 2 bases at J, with 2 bases between the two ends. The chain's CDR3 is CASSVGNTGELFF. The CDR3 nucleotides read TGTGCCAGCAGCGTAGGAAACACCGGGGAGCTGTTTTTT.

The chain has TRBV29-1 and TRBJ2-1; D call uncertain. V dropped 3 bases and J dropped 4 bases, with 10 bases sitting between them. In germline, CDR1 is SQVTM, CDR2 ANQGSEA. This CDR3 has 13 residues. The CDR3 sequence: CSVEGLSYNEQFF. The CDR3 coding sequence is TGCAGCGTTGAGGGTTTGAGTTACAATGAGCAGTTCTTC.

This chain connects TRBV30 to TRBJ1-2; 7 bases are shared with TRBD1. This CDR3 region has 12 residues. Germline V gene data show CDR1 as GTSNPN and CDR2 as SVGIG (reference sequence). Trimming took 2 bases from V and 4 from J; bases not matched to a gene: 1. Written as DNA, the CDR3 is TGTGCCTGGAGTTCAGGGGGCTATGGCTACACCTTC. It yields the protein CAWSSGGYGYTF.

The chain has TRBV23-1 and TRBJ2-7; TRBD1 matches at 10 bases. TRBV23-1 is placed among ORFs of uncertain function. V trimming: 8 bases; J trimming: 2 bases; junction bases outside the gene matches: 21. This CDR3 is 19 amino acids long. The CDR3 loop is CASHPWEGGPGTGAYEQYF. In nucleotides, the CDR3 is TGCGCCAGCCATCCGTGGGAGGGCGGCCCGGGGACAGGGGCCTACGAGCAGTACTTC.

This clone appeared a few times. The V and J genes are TRBV19 and TRBJ2-2, with TRBD1 identical over 9 bases. Trimming took 4 bases from V and 5 from J; bases not matched to a gene: 5. From germline, CDR1 is LNHDA and CDR2 SQIVND (reference sequence). The CDR3 contains 15 residues. This CDR3 is CASSTGDRETGELFF. CDR3 in DNA: TGTGCCAGTAGTACTGGGGACAGGGAGACCGGGGAGCTGTTTTTT.

With regard to this clone: Distinct nucleotide sequences in the sample also encode this CDR3. The chain uses TRBV27 and TRBJ2-3; D remains unclear. The CDR3 extends over 12 amino acids. From germline, CDR1 is MNHEY and CDR2 SMNVEV (reference sequence). V gave up 5 bases and J gave up 2 bases, with 5 bases separating them. CDR3 sequence reads: CASSPSTDTQYF. In DNA form, the CDR3 reads TGTGCCAGCAGTCCTTCCACAGATACGCAGTATTTT.

V and J are TRBV4-1 and TRBJ2-2; 11 bases match TRBD2. There are 15 residues in the CDR3. Germline values: CDR1 MGHRA, CDR2 YSYEKL. Trimming cost V 6 bases and J 6 bases; bases outside gene matches: 6. As DNA, the CDR3 is TGCGCCAGCAGTCAGACTAGCGGGGCGCCCGGGGAGCTGTTTTTT. Protein sequence: CASSQTSGAPGELFF.

This clone has a handful of counts. The genes are TRBV29-1 and TRBJ2-7; D may match TRBD1 or TRBD2 (5 bases each). Between the trimmed V and J ends, which lost 2 bases and 5 bases, there was a span of 13 bases. Germline assignment: CDR1 SQVTM and CDR2 ANQGSEA. This CDR3 contains 13 residues. The CDR3 region has the DNA TGCAGCGTTGAAACGGGGCTCTTGGACGAGCAGTACTTC. It encodes CSVETGLLDEQYF.

This chain's CDR3 is CSVHLGQTTDTQYF. The CDR3 bases are TGCAGCGTCCACCTGGGACAAACCACAGATACGCAGTATTTT. The chain has TRBV29-1 and TRBJ2-3, with D perhaps matching TRBD1 (6 bases). This CDR3 contains 14 residues. CDR1 is SQVTM and CDR2 is ANQGSEA in the germline V gene. The V end was cut by 6 bases, the J end by 2 bases, with 15 bases between.

This chain links TRBV9 with TRBJ1-5; 7 positions agree with TRBD1. CDR1 and CDR2 from the germline V gene are SGDLS and YYNGEE. Trimming removed 2 bases from V and 4 bases from J; junction bases left unmatched: 3. The CDR3 is 14 residues long. This chain's CDR3 is CASSVGTDNQPQHF. The CDR3, as DNA: TGTGCCAGCAGCGTCGGGACAGATAATCAGCCCCAGCATTTT.

The J gene is TRBJ1-2, the V gene TRBV28; D remains unclear. V lost 4 bases, J lost 3 bases, and 6 bases lay in between. The length of the CDR3 is 12 residues. The V gene's germline CDR1 is MDHEN and CDR2 SYDVKM. CDR3 sequence: CASSSPDYGYTF. The CDR3 DNA reads as TGTGCCAGCAGTTCCCCCGACTATGGCTACACCTTC.

The count of this clone is one. The genes are TRBV2 and TRBJ2-2, with D perhaps TRBD1 (5 bases). Trimming took off 7 bases at V and 10 bases at J, with 13 bases between the two ends. The CDR3 is 12 residues long. Germline values: CDR1 SNHLY, CDR2 FYNNEI. DNA for the CDR3: TGTGCCAGCATTAGTGACAGTGAGGAGCTGTTTTTT. This gives the protein CASISDSEELFF.

The rearrangement links TRBV30 to TRBJ2-3; TRBD2 matches at 10 bases. J gave up 7 bases and V 8 bases, and 9 bases lay outside the gene matches. The length of the CDR3 is 13 residues. Germline CDR1 is GTSNPN and CDR2 is SVGIG (reference sequence). This chain's CDR3 is CARDGLAEYTQYF. DNA of the CDR3: TGTGCCCGAGACGGACTAGCGGAGTATACGCAGTATTTT.

This clone was detected only a few times. V and J are TRBV6-5 and TRBJ1-1, with D tentatively TRBD1 (6 bases). Germline CDR1 and CDR2: MNHEY and SVGAGI. The V gene lost 4 bases and the J gene lost 4 bases, with 13 bases spanning the gap. The CDR3 extends over 14 amino acids. The CDR3 bases are TGTGCCAGCAGTTCCGGGGGCGGTAGCACTGAAGCTTTCTTT. Amino acid sequence: CASSSGGGSTEAFF.

V gene TRBV29-1 combines with J gene TRBJ2-3, with D tentatively TRBD2 (6 bases). Germline assignment: CDR1 SQVTM and CDR2 ANQGSEA. The germline V and J ends were trimmed by 0 bases and 0 bases, with 7 bases remaining between them. The CDR3 totals 14 residues. The CDR3 DNA follows: TGCAGCGTTGAAGATGGGGGGAGCACAGATACGCAGTATTTT. This gives the protein CSVEDGGSTDTQYF.

The chain couples TRBV29-1 to TRBJ1-1, with D uncertain. Looked up from germline, CDR1 is SQVTM and CDR2 is ANQGSEA. V was clipped by 3 bases and J by 3 bases, with 8 bases between them. The CDR3 has 12 amino acids. Written as DNA, the CDR3 is TGCAGCGTTGATCAGGCGTACACTGAAGCTTTCTTT. The encoded protein is CSVDQAYTEAFF.

V gene TRBV29-1 combines with J gene TRBJ1-3; D might be TRBD1 (6 bases). The germline CDR1 and CDR2 sequences are SQVTM and ANQGSEA. The CDR3 sequence is 14 residues long. Between the trimmed V and J ends, which lost 2 bases and 3 bases, there was a span of 11 bases. CDR3 coding DNA: TGCAGCGTTGAACTTAGCAGGGGTGGAAACACCATATATTTT. It is translated as CSVELSRGGNTIYF.

The genes are TRBV29-1 and TRBJ1-2, with D perhaps TRBD1 (5 bases). Germline loops: CDR1 SQVTM, CDR2 ANQGSEA. The CDR3 extends over 18 amino acids. V was pared by 0 bases and J by 3 bases, with 23 bases between. The CDR3 DNA sequence: TGCAGCGTTGAAGATATGATCGGAGGTCGGGACGTGCACTATGGCTACACCTTC. Protein product: CSVEDMIGGRDVHYGYTF.

This clone has a handful of counts. The CDR3 nucleotides are TGTGCTAGTGGTGGTGACAATCCACAAGAGACCCAGTACTTC. Translation gives CASGGDNPQETQYF. V and J are TRBV12-5 and TRBJ2-5; D not certain. V lost 5 bases and J 2 bases, leaving 12 bases between the germline ends. This CDR3 has 14 residues. The V gene's germline CDR1 is LGHNT and CDR2 FRNRAP.

This clone was seen a handful of times. The rearrangement joins TRBV20-1 to TRBJ2-3; D is uncertain. The CDR3 contains 11 residues. The germline V gene encodes CDR1 DFQATT and CDR2 SNEGSKA (reference sequence). The germline V and J ends were trimmed by 7 bases and 6 bases, with 11 bases remaining between them. Here the CDR3 reads CSVRIQDTQYF. The CDR3, as DNA: TGCAGTGTCAGAATACAGGATACGCAGTATTTT.

The CDR3 loop reads CATSRDRPGSAGELFF. CDR3 DNA sequence: TGTGCCACCAGCAGAGATCGGCCGGGTTCGGCGGGGGAGCTGTTTTTT. The rearrangement uses TRBV15 and TRBJ2-2; no clear D gene. The CDR3 sequence is 16 residues long. Looked up from germline, CDR1 is LNHNV and CDR2 is YYDKDF (reference sequence). The V end was cut by 0 bases, the J end by 8 bases, with 16 bases between.

This chain joins TRBV29-1 and TRBJ2-3; D might be TRBD2 (5 bases). Trimming took off 4 bases at V and 4 bases at J, with 15 bases between the two ends. The CDR3 totals 14 residues. Germline-derived CDR1 and CDR2 are SQVTM and ANQGSEA. CDR3 protein: CSVVVGEVSDTQYF. The CDR3 bases are TGCAGCGTTGTCGTGGGAGAGGTTTCAGATACGCAGTATTTT.

The V gene is TRBV7-8, the J gene TRBJ2-1; 12 positions agree with TRBD2. The V gene's germline CDR1 is SGHVS and CDR2 FQNEAQ. The CDR3 sequence is 16 residues long. V lost 4 bases to trimming and J lost 8 bases; unmatched junction nucleotides: 9. The DNA for the CDR3 is TGTGCCAGCAGCTCCGCACTAGCGGGAGGTGGATATGAGCAGTTCTTC. Its protein product is CASSSALAGGGYEQFF. The whole variable domain, filled in from reference TRBV7-8 and TRBJ2-1, reads GAGVSQSPRYKVAKRGQDVALRCDPISGHVSLFWYQQALGQGPEFLTYFQNEAQLDKSGLPSDRFFAERPEGSVSTLKIQRTQQEDSAVYLCASSSALAGGGYEQFFGPGTRLTVL.